Given below is one TCR beta chain in context. The specificity of this receptor is unknown. Base qualities were left out, and no much larger clone turns up one base away. The donors were healthy, HIV-negative adults with no recently reported acute infections or vaccinations. Every donor was a Caucasian adult residing in Nashville, Tennessee, USA. CD4+ T cells were enriched through magnetic negative selection, after which naive cells were positively selected on CD45RA and the remaining negative fraction served as the memory subset. Blood was collected by leukapheresis, and PBMCs were isolated by Ficoll-Histopaque density gradient centrifugation and then cryopreserved in liquid nitrogen vapor phase. Analytical flow cytometry was used to check the purity and quantity of every magnetically sorted T cell population. Genomic DNA was isolated from every sorted fraction and measured by UV absorbance on a Nanodrop 2000c.

This entry is derived from a study of shared clonotypes between healthy human individuals (TCRdb year 2020). For context, the study as a whole: The cohort comprised two women and a few men aged 18 to 49 years. For each donor, CD4 naive and CD4 memory were each given three plates, CD8 naive was given two plates, and CD8 memory was given one plate. To estimate repertoire size and how much clonotype sharing occurs between individuals, the study deeply sequenced the blood TCR repertoires of about five healthy adults. To increase sequencing depth and limit assay-specific biases, different laboratories used diverse techniques to prepare libraries and sequence TCR repertoires. Between about 0.85 and 8.9 billion PBMCs per donor were obtained by leukapheresis.

Paper-wide results and their limitations: Across four donors, around 5.4% of naive CD4, around 3.5% of naive CD8, 2.3% of memory CD4, and approximately 0.4% of memory CD8 clonotypes were shared. Naive subsets generally had larger estimated clonotype richness than memory subsets. Compared with non-shared clonotypes, the clonotypes found in all four sorted-subset donors had higher generation probabilities. Sampling was restricted to blood, and TCR repertoires in tissues likely differ from the TCR repertoires found in blood. Pairwise subsampling indicated that sequencing depth was expected to affect the degree of clonotype sharing among donors. Rarefaction of sorted-subset datasets indicated incomplete sequencing despite the large sequencing depth. The small number of donors limited the genetic and exposure-history diversity represented.

The CDR3 runs 16 residues from the cysteine to the phenylalanine. Just CDR3 DNA is preserved here, 48 bases in frame from base 1. According to the germline V gene (reference sequence), CDR1 reads MNHEY and CDR2 reads SMNVEV. The germline ends are 15 bases apart after V is trimmed by 0 bases and J by 6 bases. TCR CDR3 regions were amplified from genomic DNA by multiplex PCR using the deep immunoSEQ assay. Genomic DNA extracted from each cell subset was distributed evenly over all wells of several immunoSEQ 96-well plates, and each plate served as one replicate. For sorted subsets, 200 to 250 ng of genomic DNA, equivalent to about 30,000 T cell genomes, went into each replicate PCR. Purified libraries were quantified with a Qubit 3.0 fluorometer, sized on a Bioanalyzer 2100, and re-quantified with the KAPA Library Quantification kit. A separate single-read 150-cycle Illumina NextSeq 550 flow cell was used to sequence each immunoSEQ 96-well plate. In the authors' own workflow: Because only junctional sequences without quality scores were contained in the immunoSEQ output, filtering matching that applied to full-length reads could not be performed. Sequences were annotated with PyIR, a Python wrapper for IgBLAST v1.9, and V/J genes and CDR3 were assigned using IMGT germline references. Any read was removed if the V/J assignment was weak (E-value above 1e-6), the CDR3 was missing, or the read contained stop codons, out-of-frame junctions, or ambiguous translated residues. V3J clonotypes were defined as sequences sharing the same inferred V gene, J gene, and CDR3 amino acid sequence. To compute the percentage overlap between repertoires, the number of shared unique clonotypes was divided by the size of the smaller repertoire. Repertoire richness was assessed with RTK rarefaction, the Chao1 estimator, and Recon v2.1 estimates of unobserved clonotypes. OLGA was used to compute generation probabilities for all TCRbeta clonotypes that the gDNA method yielded from four donors. TCRdb obtained this table from immuneACCESS and retained in-frame rearrangements with V and J assigned. These tables miss some clones; where compared with another copy, unresolved V genes account for less than half of the shortfall, and the remainder is unexplained. V and J calls and clone size are as listed in that table; D and trimming were resolved from the DNA. The sample records about 1.5 million clones, 95% to 99% of which are singletons. The ten largest clones take up about 0.42% of the sample.

Sequencing was done on a sample of naive CD4+ T cells sorted from blood. Per the publication, the cell subset or site label means: CD45RA+ positively selected. The clonotype originates from a man aged 30-40 years in good health. The chain employs TRBV27 and TRBJ1-5, with a weak D call of TRBD1 (5 bases match). The nucleotide sequence reads as follows: TGTGCCAGCAGTTTATCTTGGCAGGGCGGTCGTCAGCCCCAGCATTTT. Its protein reads: CASSLSWQGGRQPQHF.